The sequence of this T cell receptor beta chain was determined in a study of CD8 T cells in ankylosing spondylitis. General study points: Ankylosing spondylitis blood seemed to carry a telltale TCR beta motif made of roughly eight highly homologous variants. In ankylosing spondylitis patients, matched synovial fluid reportedly showed significant enrichment of disease-linked clones. Relatively rare in peripheral blood, disease-linked clones were also CD8+.

Quantitative barcoded 5'-RACE was used to prepare TCR beta libraries. TCRdb re-called the 5' RACE reads through MiXCR, storing one row per CDR3 protein. The sample has 150,000 to 250,000 distinct CDR3 sequences, roughly 13% seen once. This clonotype was seen repeatedly, ten times or more. What it binds is not known. CDR3 length: 15 amino acids. The ends were cut back, 0 bases at V and 6 bases at J, with 11 bases in the middle. The germline gives CDR1 SGHAT, CDR2 FQNNGV. This clonotype was sampled from a male donor with ankylosing spondylitis or in good health (not recorded which). The V gene is TRBV11-2, the J gene TRBJ2-2; D is ambiguous. Material for sequencing was blood, either unsorted or a sorted T cell fraction (not recorded which). Here the CDR3 reads CASSLDQISAGELFF. CDR3 coding DNA: TGTGCCAGCAGCTTAGACCAGATATCGGCCGGGGAGCTGTTTTTT.